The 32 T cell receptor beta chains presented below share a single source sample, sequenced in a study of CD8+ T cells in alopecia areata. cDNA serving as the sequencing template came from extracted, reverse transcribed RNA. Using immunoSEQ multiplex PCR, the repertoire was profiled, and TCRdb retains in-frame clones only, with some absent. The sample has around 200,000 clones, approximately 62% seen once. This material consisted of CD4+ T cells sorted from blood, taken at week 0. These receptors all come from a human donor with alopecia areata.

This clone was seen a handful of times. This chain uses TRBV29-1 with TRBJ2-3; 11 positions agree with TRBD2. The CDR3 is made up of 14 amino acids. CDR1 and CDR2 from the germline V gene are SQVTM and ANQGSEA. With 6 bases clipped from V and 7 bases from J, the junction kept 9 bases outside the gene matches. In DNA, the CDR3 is TGCAGCGTCCAACTAGCGGGGGTCGGGAATACGCAGTATTTT. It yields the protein CSVQLAGVGNTQYF.

CDR3 sequence: CASSQGQQETQYF. CDR3 nucleotide sequence: TGTGCCAGCTCACAGGGGCAGCAAGAGACCCAGTACTTC. The rearrangement joins TRBV18 to TRBJ2-5, with D possibly TRBD1 on 5 matching bases. The germline V gene has CDR1 KGHSH and CDR2 LQKENI. Trimming cost V 4 bases and J 2 bases, with 8 bases left between them. CDR3 length equals 13 residues.

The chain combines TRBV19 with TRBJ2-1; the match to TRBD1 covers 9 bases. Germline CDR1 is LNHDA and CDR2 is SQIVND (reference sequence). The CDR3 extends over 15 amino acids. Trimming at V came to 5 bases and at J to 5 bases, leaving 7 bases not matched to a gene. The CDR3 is CASSAPGQGHNEQFF. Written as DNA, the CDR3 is TGTGCCAGTAGTGCCCCGGGACAGGGTCACAATGAGCAGTTCTTC.

DNA of the CDR3: TGTGCCAGCAGTGCACCGGGACAGAATCAGCCCCAGCATTTT. Amino acids: CASSAPGQNQPQHF. The rearrangement uses TRBV2 and TRBJ1-5; 7 positions match TRBD1. Losses at the gene ends were 4 bases for V and 4 bases for J; bases not matched to a gene: 4. The CDR3 has 14 amino acids. Germline-derived CDR1 and CDR2 are SNHLY and FYNNEI. Supplemented by reference TRBV2 and TRBJ1-5, the full variable domain reads EPEVTQTPSHQVTQMGQEVILRCVPISNHLYFYWYRQILGQKVEFLVSFYNNEISEKSEIFDDQFSVERPDGSNFTLKIRSTKLEDSAMYFCASSAPGQNQPQHFGDGTRLSIL.

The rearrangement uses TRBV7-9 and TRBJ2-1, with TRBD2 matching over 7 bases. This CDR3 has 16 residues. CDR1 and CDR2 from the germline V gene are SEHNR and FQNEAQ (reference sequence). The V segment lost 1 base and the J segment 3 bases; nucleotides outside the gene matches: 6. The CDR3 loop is CASSLVGLTDYNEQFF. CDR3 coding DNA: TGTGCCAGCAGCTTAGTGGGACTAACTGACTACAATGAGCAGTTCTTC.

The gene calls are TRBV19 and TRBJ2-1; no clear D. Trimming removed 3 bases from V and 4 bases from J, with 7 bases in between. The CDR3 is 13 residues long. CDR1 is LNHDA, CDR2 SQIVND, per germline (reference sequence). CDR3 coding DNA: TGTGCCAGTAGTATGGGATCGTACAATGAGCAGTTCTTC. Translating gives CASSMGSYNEQFF.

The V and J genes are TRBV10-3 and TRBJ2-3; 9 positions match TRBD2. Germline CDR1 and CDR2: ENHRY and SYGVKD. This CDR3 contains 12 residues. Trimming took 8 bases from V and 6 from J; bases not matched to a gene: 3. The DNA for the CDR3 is TGTGCCATCGGGACTAGCAGCGATACGCAGTATTTT. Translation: CAIGTSSDTQYF.

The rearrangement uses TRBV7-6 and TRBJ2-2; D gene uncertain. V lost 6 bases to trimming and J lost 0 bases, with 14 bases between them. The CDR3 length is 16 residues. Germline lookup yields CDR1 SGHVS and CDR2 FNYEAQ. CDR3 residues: CASSTAFGANTGELFF. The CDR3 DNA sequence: TGTGCCAGCAGTACTGCGTTTGGTGCGAACACCGGGGAGCTGTTTTTT.

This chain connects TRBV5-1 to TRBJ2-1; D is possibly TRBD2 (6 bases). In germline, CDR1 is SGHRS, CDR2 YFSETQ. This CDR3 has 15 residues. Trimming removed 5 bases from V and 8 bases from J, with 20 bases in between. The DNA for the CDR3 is TGCGCCAGCAGTCTTGGTGTCCGGGGGATGGATGAGCAGTTCTTC. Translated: CASSLGVRGMDEQFF.

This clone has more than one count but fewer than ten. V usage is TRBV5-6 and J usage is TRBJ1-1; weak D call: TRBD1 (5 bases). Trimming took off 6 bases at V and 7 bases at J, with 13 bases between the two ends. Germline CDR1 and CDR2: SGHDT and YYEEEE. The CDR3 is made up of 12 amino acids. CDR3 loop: CASTQPGLEAFF. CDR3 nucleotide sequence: TGTGCCAGCACCCAACCGGGGCTTGAAGCTTTCTTT. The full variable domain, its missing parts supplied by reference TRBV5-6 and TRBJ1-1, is DAGVTQSPTHLIKTRGQQVTLRCSPKSGHDTVSWYQQALGQGPQFIFQYYEEEERQRGNFPDRFSGHQFPNYSSELNVNALLLGDSALYLCASTQPGLEAFFGQGTRLTVV.

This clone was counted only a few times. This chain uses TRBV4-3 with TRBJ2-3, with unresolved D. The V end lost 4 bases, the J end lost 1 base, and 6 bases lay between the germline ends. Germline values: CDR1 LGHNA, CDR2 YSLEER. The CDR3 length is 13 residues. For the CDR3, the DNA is TGCGCCAGCAGCCTGGACGGCACAGATACGCAGTATTTT. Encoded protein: CASSLDGTDTQYF.

The CDR3 reads CSVKWGGGPHEQFF. The DNA of the CDR3 is TGCAGCGTCAAATGGGGCGGGGGTCCCCATGAGCAGTTCTTC. The gene calls are TRBV29-1 and TRBJ2-1; 7 bases are a match to TRBD2. The CDR3 totals 14 residues. Germline CDR1 reads SQVTM; CDR2 reads ANQGSEA. With 6 bases clipped from V and 8 bases from J, the junction kept 13 bases outside the gene matches.

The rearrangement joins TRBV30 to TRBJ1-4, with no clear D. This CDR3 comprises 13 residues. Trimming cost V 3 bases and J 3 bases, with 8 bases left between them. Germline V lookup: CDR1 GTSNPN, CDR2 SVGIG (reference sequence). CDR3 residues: CAWRKSANEKLFF. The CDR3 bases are TGTGCCTGGAGGAAGTCGGCTAATGAAAAACTGTTTTTT.

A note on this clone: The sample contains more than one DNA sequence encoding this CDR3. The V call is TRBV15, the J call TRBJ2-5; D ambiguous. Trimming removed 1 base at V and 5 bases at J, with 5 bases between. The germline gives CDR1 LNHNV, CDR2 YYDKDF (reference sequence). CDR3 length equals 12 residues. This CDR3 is CATSRGGETQYF. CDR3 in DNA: TGTGCCACCAGCAGAGGAGGTGAGACCCAGTACTTC.

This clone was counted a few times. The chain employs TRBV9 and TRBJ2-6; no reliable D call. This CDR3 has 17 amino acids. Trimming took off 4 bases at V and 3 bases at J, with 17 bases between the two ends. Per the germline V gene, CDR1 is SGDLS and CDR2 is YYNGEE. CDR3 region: CASSRTTRTVGANVLTF. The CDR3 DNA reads TGTGCCAGCAGCCGAACCACAAGAACGGTTGGGGCCAACGTCCTGACTTTC.

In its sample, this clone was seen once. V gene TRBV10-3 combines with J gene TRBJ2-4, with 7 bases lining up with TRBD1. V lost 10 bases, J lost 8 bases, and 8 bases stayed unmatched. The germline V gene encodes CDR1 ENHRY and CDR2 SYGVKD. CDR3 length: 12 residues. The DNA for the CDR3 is TGTGCCACCTCGACAGGGTCGGACATTCAGTACTTC. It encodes CATSTGSDIQYF.

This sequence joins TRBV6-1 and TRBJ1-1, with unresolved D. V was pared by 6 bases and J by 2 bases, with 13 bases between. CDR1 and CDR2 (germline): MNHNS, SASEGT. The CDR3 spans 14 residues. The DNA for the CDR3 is TGTGCCAGCAGCGGTTGGGGAGTTAACACTGAAGCTTTCTTT. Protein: CASSGWGVNTEAFF.

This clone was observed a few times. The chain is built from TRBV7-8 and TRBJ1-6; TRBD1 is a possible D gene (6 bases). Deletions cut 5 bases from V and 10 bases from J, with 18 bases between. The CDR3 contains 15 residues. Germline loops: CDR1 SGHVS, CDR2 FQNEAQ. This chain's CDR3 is CASSPTDSSASPLHF. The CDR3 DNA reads TGTGCCAGCAGCCCGACGGACAGTTCGGCGTCACCCCTCCACTTT.

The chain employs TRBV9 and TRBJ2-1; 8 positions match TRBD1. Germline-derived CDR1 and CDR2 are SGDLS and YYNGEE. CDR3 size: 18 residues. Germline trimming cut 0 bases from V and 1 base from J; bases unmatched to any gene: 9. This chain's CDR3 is CASSVVSYGQGSYNEQFF. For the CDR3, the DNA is TGTGCCAGCAGCGTAGTTTCGTATGGACAGGGTTCCTACAATGAGCAGTTCTTC.

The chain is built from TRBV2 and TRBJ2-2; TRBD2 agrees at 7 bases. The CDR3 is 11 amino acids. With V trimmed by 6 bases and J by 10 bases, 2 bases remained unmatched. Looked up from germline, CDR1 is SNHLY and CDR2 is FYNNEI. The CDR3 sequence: CASRAGEELFF. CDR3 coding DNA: TGTGCCAGCAGGGCGGGGGAGGAGCTGTTTTTT.

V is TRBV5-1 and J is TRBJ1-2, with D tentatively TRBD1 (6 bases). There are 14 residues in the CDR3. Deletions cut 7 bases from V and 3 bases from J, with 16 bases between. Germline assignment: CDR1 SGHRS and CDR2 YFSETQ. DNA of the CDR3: TGCGCCAGCGGAACAGGGTCTTTCGACTATGGCTACACCTTC. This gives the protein CASGTGSFDYGYTF.

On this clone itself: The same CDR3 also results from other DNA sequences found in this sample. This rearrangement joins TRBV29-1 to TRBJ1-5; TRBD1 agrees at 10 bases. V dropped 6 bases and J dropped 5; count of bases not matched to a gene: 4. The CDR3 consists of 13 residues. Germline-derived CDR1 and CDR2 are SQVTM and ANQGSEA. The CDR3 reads CSVAGTGDQPQHF. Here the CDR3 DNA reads TGCAGCGTAGCCGGGACAGGGGATCAGCCCCAGCATTTT.

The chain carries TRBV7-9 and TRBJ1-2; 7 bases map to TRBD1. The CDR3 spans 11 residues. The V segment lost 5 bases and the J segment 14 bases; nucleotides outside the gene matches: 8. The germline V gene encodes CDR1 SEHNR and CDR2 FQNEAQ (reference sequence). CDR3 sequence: CASSPQQGITF. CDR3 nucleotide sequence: TGTGCCAGCAGCCCACAACAGGGGATAACCTTC. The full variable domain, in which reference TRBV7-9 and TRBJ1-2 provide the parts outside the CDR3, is DTGVSQNPRHKITKRGQNVTFRCDPISEHNRLYWYRQTLGQGPEFLTYFQNEAQLEKSRLLSDRFSAERPKGSFSTLEIQRTEQGDSAMYLCASSPQQGITFGSGTRLTVV.

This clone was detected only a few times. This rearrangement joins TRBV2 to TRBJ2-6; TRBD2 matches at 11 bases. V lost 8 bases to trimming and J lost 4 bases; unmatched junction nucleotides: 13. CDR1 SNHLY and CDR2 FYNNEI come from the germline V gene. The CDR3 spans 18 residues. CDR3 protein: CASVGSGGARGGANVLTF. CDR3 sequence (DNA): TGTGCCAGCGTTGGTAGCGGGGGGGCCCGGGGAGGGGCCAACGTCCTGACTTTC.

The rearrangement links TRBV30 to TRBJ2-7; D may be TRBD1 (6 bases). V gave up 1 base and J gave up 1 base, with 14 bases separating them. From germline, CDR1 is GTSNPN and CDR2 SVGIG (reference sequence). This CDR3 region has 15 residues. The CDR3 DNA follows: TGTGCCTGGAGTGCCCTCGGACAGTTTTCCTACGAGCAGTACTTC. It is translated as CAWSALGQFSYEQYF.

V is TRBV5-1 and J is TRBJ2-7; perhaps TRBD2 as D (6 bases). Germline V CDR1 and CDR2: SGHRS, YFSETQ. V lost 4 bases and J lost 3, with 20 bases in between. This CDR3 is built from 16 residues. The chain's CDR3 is CASSPEGARLDYEQYF. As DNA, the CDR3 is TGCGCCAGCAGCCCGGAGGGCGCCCGCTTAGACTACGAGCAGTACTTC.

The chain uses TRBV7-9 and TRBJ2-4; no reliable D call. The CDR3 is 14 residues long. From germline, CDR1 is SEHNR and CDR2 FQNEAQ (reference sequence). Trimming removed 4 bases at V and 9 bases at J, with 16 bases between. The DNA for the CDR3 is TGTGCCAGCAGCTCGCCCCTGGGCAGAACCATTCAGTACTTC. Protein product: CASSSPLGRTIQYF.

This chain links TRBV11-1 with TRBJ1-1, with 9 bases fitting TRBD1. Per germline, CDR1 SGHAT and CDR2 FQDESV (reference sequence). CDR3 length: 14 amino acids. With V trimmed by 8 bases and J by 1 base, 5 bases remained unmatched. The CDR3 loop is CASRTGDTNTEAFF. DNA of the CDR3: TGTGCCAGCCGGACAGGGGACACGAACACTGAAGCTTTCTTT. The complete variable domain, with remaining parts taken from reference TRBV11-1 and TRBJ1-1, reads EAEVAQSPRYKITEKSQAVAFWCDPISGHATLYWYRQILGQGPELLVQFQDESVVDDSQLPKDRFSAERLKGVDSTLKIQPAELGDSAMYLCASRTGDTNTEAFFGQGTRLTVV.

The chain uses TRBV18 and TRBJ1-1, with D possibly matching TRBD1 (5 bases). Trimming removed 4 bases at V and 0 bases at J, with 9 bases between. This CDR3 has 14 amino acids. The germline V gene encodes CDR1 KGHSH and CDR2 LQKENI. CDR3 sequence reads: CASSLGTMNTEAFF. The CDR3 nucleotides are TGTGCCAGCTCACTCGGGACGATGAACACTGAAGCTTTCTTT. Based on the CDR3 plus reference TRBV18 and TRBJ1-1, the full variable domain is NAGVMQNPRHLVRRRGQEARLRCSPMKGHSHVYWYRQLPEEGLKFMVYLQKENIIDESGMPKERFSAEFPKEGPSILRIQQVVRGDSAAYFCASSLGTMNTEAFFGQGTRLTVV.

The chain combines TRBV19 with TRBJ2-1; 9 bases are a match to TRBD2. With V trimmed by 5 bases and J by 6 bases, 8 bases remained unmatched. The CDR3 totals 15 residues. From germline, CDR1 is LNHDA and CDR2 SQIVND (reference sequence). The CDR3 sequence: CASSVSSGGFNEQFF. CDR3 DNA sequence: TGTGCCAGTAGTGTCAGTAGCGGGGGATTCAATGAGCAGTTCTTC.

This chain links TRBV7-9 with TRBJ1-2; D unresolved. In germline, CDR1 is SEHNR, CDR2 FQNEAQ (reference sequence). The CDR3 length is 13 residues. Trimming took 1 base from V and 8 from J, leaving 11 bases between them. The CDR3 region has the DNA TGTGCCAGCAGCTTAGTTGGCAGAAGGGGCTACACCTTC. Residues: CASSLVGRRGYTF.

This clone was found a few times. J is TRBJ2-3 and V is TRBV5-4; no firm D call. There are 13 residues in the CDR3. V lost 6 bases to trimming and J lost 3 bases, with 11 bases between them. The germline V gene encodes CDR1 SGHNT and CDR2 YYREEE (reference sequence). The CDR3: CASISDGTDTQYF. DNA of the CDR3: TGTGCCAGCATCAGCGATGGGACAGATACGCAGTATTTT.